The source of this T cell receptor beta chain is a study of T-cell reconstitution after alpha-beta-depleted transplantation in children. Study-level points and caveats: A year had passed since transplant, and T-cell counts and diversity by then came mostly from newly produced T cells. Expanded graft clones numbering several hundred reportedly gave rise to alpha-beta T cells about two months after transplant.

This clonotype was seen ten or more times. What it recognizes is unknown. Unique molecular identifiers were incorporated during preparation of the TCRbeta library. MiXCR was run by TCRdb on the PCR reads, yielding one entry per CDR3 protein. The table shows over 90,000 distinct CDR3 sequences, with under 7% occurring only once. The CDR3 is 13 amino acids. Trimming took 0 bases from V and 4 from J, leaving 6 bases between them. Looked up from germline, CDR1 is SGHKS and CDR2 is YYEKEE (reference sequence). Sequencing was performed on PBMCs, mostly from graft donor cells, taken 60 days after TCRalphabeta/CD19-depleted stem cell transplant. V and J are TRBV5-5 and TRBJ2-3; D is ambiguous. The receptor was derived from a female patient between 2 and 15 years old who had a stem cell transplant for Fanconi anemia, so the T cells may come from the graft donor. The CDR3 nucleotides are TGTGCCAGCAGCTTGGGCACACCAGATACGCAGTATTTT. It translates to CASSLGTPDTQYF.